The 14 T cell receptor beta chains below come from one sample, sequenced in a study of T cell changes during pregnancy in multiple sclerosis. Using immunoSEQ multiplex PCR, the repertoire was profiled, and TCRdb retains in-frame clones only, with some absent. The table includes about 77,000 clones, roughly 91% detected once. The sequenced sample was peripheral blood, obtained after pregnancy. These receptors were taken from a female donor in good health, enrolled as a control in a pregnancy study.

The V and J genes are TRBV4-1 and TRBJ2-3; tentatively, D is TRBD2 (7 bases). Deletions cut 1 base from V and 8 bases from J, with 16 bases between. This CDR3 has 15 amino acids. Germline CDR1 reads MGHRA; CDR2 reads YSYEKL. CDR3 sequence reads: CASSQASGGPSTQYF. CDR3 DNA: TGCGCCAGCAGCCAAGCATCCGGGGGGCCAAGTACGCAGTATTTT.

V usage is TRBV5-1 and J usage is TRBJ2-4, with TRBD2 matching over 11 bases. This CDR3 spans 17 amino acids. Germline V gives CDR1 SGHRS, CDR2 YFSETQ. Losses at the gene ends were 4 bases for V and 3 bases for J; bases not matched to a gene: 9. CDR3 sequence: CASSGSGGAFGKNIQYF. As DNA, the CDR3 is TGCGCCAGCAGCGGTAGCGGGGGGGCTTTTGGCAAAAACATTCAGTACTTC. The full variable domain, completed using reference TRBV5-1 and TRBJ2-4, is KAGVTQTPRYLIKTRGQQVTLSCSPISGHRSVSWYQQTPGQGLQFLFEYFSETQRNKGNFPGRFSGRQFSNSRSEMNVSTLELGDSALYLCASSGSGGAFGKNIQYFGAGTRLSVL.

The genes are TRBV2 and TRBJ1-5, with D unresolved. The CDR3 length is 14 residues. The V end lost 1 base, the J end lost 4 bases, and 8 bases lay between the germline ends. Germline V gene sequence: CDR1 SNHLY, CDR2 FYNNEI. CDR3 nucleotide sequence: TGTGCCAGCAGTGAAGGAAGAGGGAATCAGCCCCAGCATTTT. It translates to CASSEGRGNQPQHF.

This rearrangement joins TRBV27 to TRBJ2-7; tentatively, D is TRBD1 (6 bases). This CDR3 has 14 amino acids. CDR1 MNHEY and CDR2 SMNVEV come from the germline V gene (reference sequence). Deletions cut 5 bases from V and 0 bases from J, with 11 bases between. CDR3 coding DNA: TGTGCCAGCAGTCTTCAGGGGCCCTCCTACGAGCAGTACTTC. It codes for CASSLQGPSYEQYF.

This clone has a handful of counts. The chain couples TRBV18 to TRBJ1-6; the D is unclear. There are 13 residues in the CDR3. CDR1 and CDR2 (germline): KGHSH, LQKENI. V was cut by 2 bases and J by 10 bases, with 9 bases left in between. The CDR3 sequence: CASSPDPESPLHF. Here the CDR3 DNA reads TGTGCCAGCTCACCAGATCCCGAGTCACCCCTCCACTTT.

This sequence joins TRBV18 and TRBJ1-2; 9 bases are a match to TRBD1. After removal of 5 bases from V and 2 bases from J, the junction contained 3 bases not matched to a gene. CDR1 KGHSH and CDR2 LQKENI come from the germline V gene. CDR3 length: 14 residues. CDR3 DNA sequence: TGTGCCAGCTCAGTCGGACAGGGGAACTATGGCTACACCTTC. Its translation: CASSVGQGNYGYTF.

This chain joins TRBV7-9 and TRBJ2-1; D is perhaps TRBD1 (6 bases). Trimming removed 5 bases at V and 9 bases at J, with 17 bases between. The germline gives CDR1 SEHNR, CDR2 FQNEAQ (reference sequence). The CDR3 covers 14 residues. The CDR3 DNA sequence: TGTGCCAGCAGCACAGCTGGGGCAGGGGCTGAGCAGTTCTTC. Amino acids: CASSTAGAGAEQFF.

The CDR3 protein is CATRGGDGAYEQYF. DNA of the CDR3: TGTGCCACCAGGGGGGGTGACGGTGCCTACGAGCAGTACTTC. The V gene is TRBV10-3, the J gene TRBJ2-7; D tentatively fits TRBD1 or TRBD2 (7 bases each). The V end was cut by 10 bases, the J end by 2 bases, with 18 bases between. Germline V gene lookup returns CDR1 ENHRY and CDR2 SYGVKD. This CDR3 region has 14 residues.

The DNA of the CDR3 is TGTGCTAGTGTCCAGATAGCGGGGGGGCCGAGCACAGATACGCAGTATTTT. Translated: CASVQIAGGPSTDTQYF. The chain employs TRBV12-5 and TRBJ2-3, with 11 bases that match TRBD2. The CDR3 is made up of 17 amino acids. Germline V gene lookup returns CDR1 LGHNT and CDR2 FRNRAP. J gave up 0 bases and V 7 bases, and 9 bases lay outside the gene matches.

The CDR3 sequence is CSPFPRDSETQYF. CDR3 in DNA: TGCAGCCCCTTCCCCAGGGATTCGGAGACCCAGTACTTC. The chain employs TRBV29-1 and TRBJ2-5; D is possibly TRBD1 (5 bases). Germline CDR1 reads SQVTM; CDR2 reads ANQGSEA. Trimming cost V 8 bases and J 5 bases, with 18 bases left between them. The CDR3 totals 13 residues. The full variable domain, its missing parts supplied by reference TRBV29-1 and TRBJ2-5, is SAVISQKPSRDICQRGTSLTIQCQVDSQVTMMFWYRQQPGQSLTLIATANQGSEATYESGFVIDKFPISRPNLTFSTLTVSNMSPEDSSIYLCSPFPRDSETQYFGPGTRLLVL.

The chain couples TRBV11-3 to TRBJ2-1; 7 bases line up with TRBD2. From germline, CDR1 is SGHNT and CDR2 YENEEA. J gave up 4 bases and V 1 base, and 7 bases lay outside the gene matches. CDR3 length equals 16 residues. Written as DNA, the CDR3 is TGTGCCAGCAGCTTAGGACAAGCGGGACTGTACAATGAGCAGTTCTTC. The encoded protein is CASSLGQAGLYNEQFF.

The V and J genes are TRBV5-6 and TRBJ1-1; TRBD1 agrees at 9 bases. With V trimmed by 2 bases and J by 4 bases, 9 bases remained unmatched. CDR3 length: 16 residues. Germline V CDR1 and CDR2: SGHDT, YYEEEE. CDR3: CASSFGDRDMATEAFF. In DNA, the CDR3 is TGTGCCAGCAGCTTTGGGGACAGGGATATGGCCACTGAAGCTTTCTTT.

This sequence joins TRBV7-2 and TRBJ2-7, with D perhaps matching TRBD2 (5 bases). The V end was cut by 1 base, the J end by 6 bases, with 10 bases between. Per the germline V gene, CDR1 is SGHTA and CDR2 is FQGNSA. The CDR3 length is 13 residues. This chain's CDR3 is CASSLGGEGEQYF. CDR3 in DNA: TGTGCCAGCAGCTTAGGAGGTGAGGGCGAGCAGTACTTC. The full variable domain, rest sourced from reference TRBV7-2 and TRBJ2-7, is GAGVSQSPSNKVTEKGKDVELRCDPISGHTALYWYRQSLGQGLEFLIYFQGNSAPDKSGLPSDRFSAERTGGSVSTLTIQRTQQEDSAVYLCASSLGGEGEQYFGPGTRLTVT.

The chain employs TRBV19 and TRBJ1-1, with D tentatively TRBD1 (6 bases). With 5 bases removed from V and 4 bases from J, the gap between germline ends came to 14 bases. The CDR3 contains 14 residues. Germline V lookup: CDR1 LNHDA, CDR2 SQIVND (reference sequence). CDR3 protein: CASSETGRVTEAFF. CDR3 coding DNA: TGTGCCAGTAGTGAAACAGGGAGGGTCACTGAAGCTTTCTTT. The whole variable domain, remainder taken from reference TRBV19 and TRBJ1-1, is DGGITQSPKYLFRKEGQNVTLSCEQNLNHDAMYWYRQDPGQGLRLIYYSQIVNDFQKGDIAEGYSVSREKKESFPLTVTSAQKNPTAFYLCASSETGRVTEAFFGQGTRLTVV.